The 7 T cell receptor beta chains below come from one sample, sequenced in a study of regulatory and conventional T cells in RAG deficiency. Data came from immunoSEQ multiplex PCR; TCRdb stores just in-frame clones and leaves some out. The sample gives around 30,000 clones, nearly 95% of which show up once; over 0.15% is in the top ten. Genomic DNA came from blood conventional CD4+ T cells gated CD25-low CD127-high. This sample also belongs to another study, concerning regulatory T cells. This second study says: Amplification used 52 TRBV primers and 13 TRBJ primers.

The source material was CD25- CD4+ T cells sorted from blood. These receptors were obtained from a human donor in good health.

The chain recombines TRBV13 with TRBJ2-7; 8 bases fit TRBD2. This CDR3 comprises 15 residues. Germline V CDR1 and CDR2: PRHDT, FYEKMQ (reference sequence). Trimming cost V 2 bases and J 4 bases; bases outside gene matches: 7. Here the CDR3 DNA reads TGTGCCAGCAGCTTACGGGGGGGATCCCCGTACGAGCAGTACTTC. Protein: CASSLRGGSPYEQYF. The full variable domain, in which reference TRBV13 and TRBJ2-7 provide the parts outside the CDR3, is AAGVIQSPRHLIKEKRETATLKCYPIPRHDTVYWYQQGPGQDPQFLISFYEKMQSDKGSIPDRFSAQQFSDYHSELNMSSLELGDSALYFCASSLRGGSPYEQYFGPGTRLTVT.

J is TRBJ1-2 and V is TRBV5-1, with 8 positions matching TRBD1. Trimming took 2 bases from V and 4 from J; bases not matched to a gene: 7. Germline V lookup: CDR1 SGHRS, CDR2 YFSETQ. CDR3 size: 15 residues. The CDR3: CASSLGQGHPYGYTF. The CDR3 region has the DNA TGCGCCAGCAGCTTAGGACAGGGCCACCCCTATGGCTACACCTTC.

This clone showed up just once. One end of the junction is discordant with germline, which a read error may explain. The chain couples TRBV5-1 to TRBJ2-3; 9 bases align to TRBD2. Germline CDR1 reads SGHRS; CDR2 reads YFSETQ. The CDR3 spans 16 residues. CDR3 protein: CASSLGAGGSTDTQYF. DNA for the CDR3: TGCGCCAGCAGCTTGGGGGCGGGGGGGTCCACAGACACGCAGTATTTT.

V and J are TRBV19 and TRBJ1-2; perhaps TRBD1 as D (6 bases). V was cut by 4 bases and J by 4 bases, with 13 bases left in between. The CDR3 totals 14 residues. Germline V gene data show CDR1 as LNHDA and CDR2 as SQIVND (reference sequence). In DNA, the CDR3 is TGTGCCAGTAGTACCGCAGGGGACGCCTATGGCTACACCTTC. It specifies CASSTAGDAYGYTF.

This clone occurred once. Relative to the germline gene, one junction end is altered; a read error may explain this. This chain links TRBV6-5 with TRBJ1-1; 8 nucleotides align to TRBD1. In germline, CDR1 is MNHEY, CDR2 SVGAGI. The CDR3 runs 14 residues. CDR3 residues: CASRTTGVNTEAFF. CDR3 nucleotide sequence: TGTGCCAGCAGGACGACAGGGGTGAATACTGAAGCTTTCTTT.

The chain employs TRBV6-5 and TRBJ1-2, with 7 bases matching TRBD1. Unmatched junction bases numbered 2, after V lost 5 bases and J lost 2 bases. The CDR3 consists of 13 residues. The V gene's germline CDR1 is MNHEY and CDR2 SVGAGI. The CDR3 loop is CASSPGGNYGYTF. Written as DNA, the CDR3 is TGTGCCAGCAGTCCAGGGGGAAACTATGGCTACACCTTC.

The gene calls are TRBV15 and TRBJ1-2, with 11 bases that match TRBD1. This CDR3 spans 22 amino acids. After removal of 0 bases from V and 3 bases from J, the junction contained 21 bases not matched to a gene. Germline CDR1 reads LNHNV; CDR2 reads YYDKDF (reference sequence). The CDR3 reads CATSRDTLPILDRGPGYYGYTF. The CDR3 coding sequence is TGTGCCACCAGCAGAGATACGCTTCCCATCCTGGACAGGGGGCCGGGGTACTATGGCTACACCTTC.